These 7 T cell receptor beta chains share one sample of origin, sequenced in a study of regulatory T cells in long-lasting Graves disease. The TCR beta library used iRepertoire HTBI primers with Arm-PCR amplification of CDR3. TCRdb recomputed calls from the multiplex PCR reads with MiXCR, one row per CDR3 protein. This repertoire shows some 410,000 distinct CDR3 sequences, 16% found once; its top ten account for about 10%. This sample's time point: newly diagnosed GD, antithyroid drugs for less than 3 months. Generation of the TCR library employed RNA extracted from PBMCs. Another study also made use of these data, one on T cells in Graves' hyperthyroidism and ophthalmopathy.

The specimen was peripheral blood mononuclear cells (PBMCs), collected at new diagnosis, from a patient treated with antithyroid drugs. These receptors all come from a woman in her 30s with Graves disease.

The count of this clonotype is one. One end of the junction does not line up with germline, which may come from a read error. The chain couples TRBV24-1 to TRBJ2-5; D gene ambiguous. This CDR3 region has 13 residues. Germline V CDR1 and CDR2: KGHDR, SFDVKD. The CDR3 region is CATSDFPEEAQYF. The CDR3 nucleotides are TGTGCCACCAGTGATTTCCCAGAAGAGGCCCAGTACTTC.

This clonotype came up a few times. At one of its ends the junction is not consistent with the germline gene, which may arise from a read error. V is TRBV12-3 or TRBV12-4 and J is TRBJ2-2; TRBD2 matches 11 bases. The CDR3 consists of 16 residues. The CDR3 protein is CASSFSGRASTGELSF. CDR3 nucleotides: TGTGCCAGCAGTTTTAGCGGGAGGGCGAGCACCGGGGAGCTGTCTTTT.

In its sample, this clonotype was seen many times. The genes are TRBV30 and TRBJ2-3; 8 bases are shared with TRBD2. This CDR3 is 16 amino acids long. Germline V gene data show CDR1 as GTSNPN and CDR2 as SVGIG (reference sequence). With V trimmed by 0 bases and J by 0 bases, 5 bases remained unmatched. CDR3 sequence (DNA): TGTGCCTGGAGTGTACGTTCTAGCGGGAGCACAGATACGCAGTATTTT. Translated, it gives CAWSVRSSGSTDTQYF.

This clonotype was recorded at least ten times. V and J are TRBV6-1 and TRBJ2-2; D not certain. Trimming removed 3 bases from V and 2 bases from J, with 10 bases in between. The CDR3 has 15 amino acids. Germline assignment: CDR1 MNHNS and CDR2 SASEGT. The DNA for the CDR3 is TGTGCCAGCAGTGACGAGACAACAAACACCGGGGAGCTGTTTTTT. Protein sequence: CASSDETTNTGELFF.

The table lists this clonotype with a few counts. A much more abundant neighbour one base away suggests this may be a read error. The CDR3 sequence: CASSLVTWGYQPQHF. As DNA, the CDR3 is TGTGCCAGCAGCTTAGTGACCTGGGGATATCAGCCCCAGCATTTT. The chain links TRBV7-2 to TRBJ1-5; no clear D gene. Looked up from germline, CDR1 is SGHTA and CDR2 is FQGNSA. The CDR3 has 15 residues. Trimming cost V 1 base and J 5 bases, with 12 bases left between them. Using reference TRBV7-2 and TRBJ1-5 for the parts outside the CDR3, the full variable domain is GAGVSQSPSNKVTEKGKDVELRCDPISGHTALYWYRQSLGQGLEFLIYFQGNSAPDKSGLPSDRFSAERTGGSVSTLTIQRTQQEDSAVYLCASSLVTWGYQPQHFGDGTRLSIL.

A few counts support this clonotype. The J gene is TRBJ2-3, the V gene TRBV6-5; 8 bases fit TRBD2. CDR3 size: 16 residues. Germline-derived CDR1 and CDR2 are MNHEY and SVGAGI. The V gene end was trimmed by 2 bases and the J gene end by 2 bases; junction bases not matched to a gene: 6. The CDR3 spells CASSYGPGRATDTQYF. The CDR3 bases are TGTGCCAGCAGTTACGGCCCCGGGAGGGCCACAGATACGCAGTATTTT.

This clonotype has more than one count but fewer than ten. This may arise from a read error, as a much more abundant clone is one base away. The final CDR3 position lacks the conserved phenylalanine or tryptophan, pointing to a likely read error. The chain uses TRBV20-1 and TRBJ2-1; TRBD2 matches at 10 bases. The germline V gene encodes CDR1 DFQATT and CDR2 SNEGSKA (reference sequence). The length of the CDR3 is 13 residues. The junction had 4 bases not matched to a gene; V was cut back by 5 bases and J by 6 bases. CDR3 DNA sequence: TGCAGTGCTGAACTAGCGGGACGCAATGAGCAGTTCTCC. Protein: CSAELAGRNEQFS.